Given below is one TCR beta chain in context. This entry comes from a study of control samples from healthy donors and cancer patients. Profiling relied on immunoSEQ multiplex PCR, and the TCRdb table lists in-frame clones only, not all of them. The repertoire has roughly 160,000 clones, about 94% of them found once; the top ten carry 13% to 15%. V was clipped by 0 bases and J by 3 bases, with 10 bases between them. This CDR3 region has 14 residues. The V gene's germline CDR1 is SGDLS and CDR2 YYNGEE. The sequence came from a man in his fifties or sixties with colorectal cancer. V usage is TRBV9 and J usage is TRBJ2-7; D possibly corresponds to TRBD2 (5 bases). Sequencing used PBMCs. The CDR3 nucleotides are TGTGCCAGCAGCGTAGGTGGAGAGGGCTACGAGCAGTACTTC. Translation: CASSVGGEGYEQYF.